The T cell receptor beta chain described here comes from a study of blood T cell repertoires in COVID-19. V was cut by 3 bases and J by 7 bases, with 7 bases left in between. The germline V gene encodes CDR1 ENHRY and CDR2 SYGVKD. This CDR3 is 12 amino acids long. Sequencing was performed with immunoSEQ multiplex PCR; in TCRdb, only in-frame clones are kept and a portion is missing. The table lists about 230,000 clones, more than 75% of them singletons. This rearrangement joins TRBV10-3 to TRBJ2-1; D perhaps matches TRBD2 (6 bases). The TCR was taken from a man in his forties or fifties with acute or convalescent COVID-19. What was sequenced was peripheral blood. CDR3 region: CAISERENEQFF. The CDR3 DNA reads TGTGCCATCAGTGAACGGGAGAATGAGCAGTTCTTC.